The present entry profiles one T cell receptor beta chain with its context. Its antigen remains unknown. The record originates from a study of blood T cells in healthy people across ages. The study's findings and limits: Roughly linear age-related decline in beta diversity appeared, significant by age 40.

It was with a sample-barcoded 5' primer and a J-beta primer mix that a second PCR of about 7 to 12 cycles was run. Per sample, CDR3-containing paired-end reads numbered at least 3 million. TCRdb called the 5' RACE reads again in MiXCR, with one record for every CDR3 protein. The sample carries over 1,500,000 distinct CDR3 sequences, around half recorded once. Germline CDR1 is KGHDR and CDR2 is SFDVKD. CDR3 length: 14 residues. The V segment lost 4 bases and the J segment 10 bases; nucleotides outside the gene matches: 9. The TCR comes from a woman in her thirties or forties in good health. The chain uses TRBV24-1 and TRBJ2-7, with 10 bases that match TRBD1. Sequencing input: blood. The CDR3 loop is CATSDLGTGDVQYF. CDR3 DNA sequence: TGTGCCACCAGTGACCTGGGGACAGGGGACGTACAGTACTTC.